The T cell receptor beta chain described here comes from a study of cytomegalovirus exposure and HLA in healthy donors. The PCR had 60 Vbeta and 13 Jbeta primers. Sequencing used immunoSEQ multiplex PCR; TCRdb keeps in-frame clones, though not all of them. The sample holds approximately 140,000 clones; around 83% are singletons and the top ten take over 0.95%. CDR1 LNHNV and CDR2 YYDKDF come from the germline V gene (reference sequence). The CDR3 totals 13 residues. Trimming pared 8 bases from V and 1 base from J, leaving 9 bases between. This clonotype was sampled from a girl between 2 and 10 years old in good health and CMV-seronegative. The V and J genes are TRBV15 and TRBJ1-5; perhaps TRBD1 as D (5 bases). The specimen was PBMCs. In nucleotides, the CDR3 is TGTGCCACCCAGGGCCTCAGCAATCAGCCCCAGCATTTT. This translates into CATQGLSNQPQHF.